The 25 T cell receptor beta chains reported below all come from one sample, sequenced in a study of blood T cell repertoires in COVID-19 (dated by TCRdb to 2018 to 2021). The library was generated by the immunoSEQ multiplex PCR assay. Here the immuneACCESS table is served through TCRdb, limited to in-frame sequences with V and J called. Missing clones are a known gap in these copies; in checked studies unresolved V genes cover under half, and the rest lacks a known reason. The sample table lists about 250,000 clones, approximately 90% of them with a count of one. 2.5% to 3% of the sample goes to the ten largest clones. The specimen was PBMCs or T cells enriched from blood (not recorded which). These TCRs come from a woman aged 50 to 60 who had recovered from COVID-19.

This chain links TRBV28 with TRBJ1-2; the match to TRBD1 covers 7 bases. CDR3 length: 16 residues. The trim removed 5 bases at V and 4 bases at J, leaving 13 bases unmatched. The germline V gene encodes CDR1 MDHEN and CDR2 SYDVKM. For the CDR3, the DNA is TGTGCCAGCAGTCCCTGGTTGAGGGGGCAGAGCTATGGCTACACCTTC. Its protein is CASSPWLRGQSYGYTF.

The rearrangement links TRBV19 to TRBJ1-2; 9 bases map to TRBD1. The CDR3 is 15 amino acids. After removal of 2 bases from V and 2 bases from J, the junction contained 3 bases not matched to a gene. Germline V gene data show CDR1 as LNHDA and CDR2 as SQIVND (reference sequence). CDR3 protein: CASSILTGGNYGYTF. CDR3 DNA: TGTGCCAGTAGTATACTGACAGGGGGAAACTATGGCTACACCTTC.

V usage is TRBV13 and J usage is TRBJ2-7; 8 bases fit TRBD1. The germline V gene encodes CDR1 PRHDT and CDR2 FYEKMQ (reference sequence). The CDR3 runs 15 residues. With V trimmed by 0 bases and J by 2 bases, 3 bases remained unmatched. CDR3 region: CASSLGRTGPYEQYF. The DNA for the CDR3 is TGTGCCAGCAGCTTAGGCCGGACAGGGCCCTACGAGCAGTACTTC.

This clone has just a few counts. The rearrangement links TRBV27 to TRBJ2-7; the D gene is possibly TRBD1 (6 bases). Trimming shortened V by 8 bases and J by 0 bases, and 8 bases separated the two germline ends. There are 12 residues in the CDR3. Germline CDR1 is MNHEY and CDR2 is SMNVEV (reference sequence). CDR3 residues: CASRDNSYEQYF. CDR3 nucleotide sequence: TGTGCCAGCCGGGACAACTCCTACGAGCAGTACTTC.

This chain connects TRBV27 to TRBJ1-6; no firm D call. The CDR3 contains 14 residues. Germline loops: CDR1 MNHEY, CDR2 SMNVEV (reference sequence). Trimming left V 2 bases short and J 10 bases short, with 12 bases between. CDR3 DNA sequence: TGTGCCAGCAGTTTAGGGTCCCCGGGGTCACCCCTCCACTTT. Translated: CASSLGSPGSPLHF.

This chain uses TRBV6-5 with TRBJ1-1; 7 nucleotides match TRBD1. CDR3 length equals 14 residues. Germline values: CDR1 MNHEY, CDR2 SVGAGI. V shed 3 bases, J shed 1 base, and the junction held 2 bases outside the gene matches. The CDR3 DNA reads as TGTGCCAGCAGTTATGAGGGGGCGAACACTGAAGCTTTCTTT. It is translated as CASSYEGANTEAFF.

This chain joins TRBV28 and TRBJ2-2; D remains unclear. Germline-derived CDR1 and CDR2 are MDHEN and SYDVKM. Trimming took 7 bases from V and 0 from J, leaving 6 bases between them. CDR3 length: 13 residues. In DNA, the CDR3 is TGTGCCAGCACTATCGCGAACACCGGGGAGCTGTTTTTT. This encodes CASTIANTGELFF. Using reference TRBV28 and TRBJ2-2 for the parts outside the CDR3, the full variable domain is DVKVTQSSRYLVKRTGEKVFLECVQDMDHENMFWYRQDPGLGLRLIYFSYDVKMKEKGDIPEGYSVSREKKERFSLILESASTNQTSMYLCASTIANTGELFFGEGSRLTVL.

This chain joins TRBV5-4 and TRBJ1-2; 9 bases are a match to TRBD1. The CDR3 spans 13 residues. Per the germline V gene, CDR1 is SGHNT and CDR2 is YYREEE (reference sequence). Trimming cost V 8 bases and J 4 bases; bases outside gene matches: 6. CDR3: CASSQQGAYGYTF. The CDR3 nucleotides read TGTGCCAGTTCGCAACAGGGGGCCTATGGCTACACCTTC.

In its sample, this clone was seen a few times. This rearrangement joins TRBV18 to TRBJ2-2, with D unclear. Trimming took off 5 bases at V and 3 bases at J, with 7 bases between the two ends. CDR3 length: 13 residues. Germline V gives CDR1 KGHSH, CDR2 LQKENI. In nucleotides, the CDR3 is TGTGCCAGCTCAAACTACGACACCGGGGAGCTGTTTTTT. Its protein is CASSNYDTGELFF.

The gene calls are TRBV19 and TRBJ2-1; 10 positions match TRBD2. Losses at the gene ends were 4 bases for V and 4 bases for J; bases not matched to a gene: 4. Germline CDR1 and CDR2: LNHDA and SQIVND (reference sequence). This CDR3 contains 15 residues. The CDR3 loop is CASSNQLAGYNEQFF. CDR3 DNA: TGTGCCAGTAGTAACCAACTAGCGGGGTACAATGAGCAGTTCTTC.

The chain carries TRBV9 and TRBJ2-7, with D hard to call. Trimming shortened V by 0 bases and J by 2 bases, and 9 bases separated the two germline ends. This CDR3 is built from 14 residues. Germline V lookup: CDR1 SGDLS, CDR2 YYNGEE. This chain's CDR3 is CASSVDSFTYEQYF. CDR3 in DNA: TGTGCCAGCAGCGTAGACAGCTTTACCTACGAGCAGTACTTC.

The rearrangement links TRBV27 to TRBJ1-2; no clear D. The CDR3 extends over 14 amino acids. V was clipped by 4 bases and J by 6 bases, with 15 bases between them. In germline, CDR1 is MNHEY, CDR2 SMNVEV (reference sequence). The CDR3 loop reads CASSSGLSRDGYTF. Written as DNA, the CDR3 is TGTGCCAGCAGTTCCGGACTTTCAAGGGATGGCTACACCTTC.

The CDR3 coding sequence is TGCAGCGGGGGACAACCGCACAATGAGCAGTTCTTC. Encoded protein: CSGGQPHNEQFF. The chain links TRBV29-1 to TRBJ2-1; TRBD1 might be the D (6 bases). Trimming pared 7 bases from V and 5 bases from J, leaving 12 bases between. CDR3 length: 12 residues. CDR1 and CDR2 from the germline V gene are SQVTM and ANQGSEA.

The chain carries TRBV2 and TRBJ2-7, with D uncertain. Germline CDR1 is SNHLY and CDR2 is FYNNEI. Trimming removed 3 bases at V and 1 base at J, with 10 bases between. The length of the CDR3 is 14 residues. The DNA for the CDR3 is TGTGCCAGCAGTGAGTCGCAGGTTTCCTACGAGCAGTACTTC. It encodes CASSESQVSYEQYF. The variable domain in full, completed from reference TRBV2 and TRBJ2-7, reads EPEVTQTPSHQVTQMGQEVILRCVPISNHLYFYWYRQILGQKVEFLVSFYNNEISEKSEIFDDQFSVERPDGSNFTLKIRSTKLEDSAMYFCASSESQVSYEQYFGPGTRLTVT.

This chain connects TRBV9 to TRBJ2-2; no firm D call. The CDR3 covers 15 residues. From germline, CDR1 is SGDLS and CDR2 YYNGEE. V lost 0 bases and J 4 bases, leaving 10 bases between the germline ends. The CDR3 loop reads CASSVGAIRTGELFF. The CDR3 DNA follows: TGTGCCAGCAGCGTAGGGGCCATTCGCACCGGGGAGCTGTTTTTT.

The V and J genes are TRBV15 and TRBJ2-7; 7 positions agree with TRBD1. The CDR3 consists of 13 residues. Germline assignment: CDR1 LNHNV and CDR2 YYDKDF (reference sequence). With 5 bases clipped from V and 1 base from J, the junction kept 2 bases outside the gene matches. The chain's CDR3 is CATSSGQSYEQYF. CDR3 DNA sequence: TGTGCCACCAGCTCGGGACAGTCCTACGAGCAGTACTTC.

The sample holds a few counts of this clone. The rearrangement joins TRBV27 to TRBJ1-5; 7 nucleotides align to TRBD1. The V segment lost 3 bases and the J segment 15 bases; nucleotides outside the gene matches: 11. This CDR3 spans 13 amino acids. Germline V gene data show CDR1 as MNHEY and CDR2 as SMNVEV (reference sequence). CDR3 residues: CASSLGQSDGRHF. DNA for the CDR3: TGTGCCAGCAGTTTGGGACAGTCCGACGGGCGGCATTTT.

This rearrangement joins TRBV27 to TRBJ1-1, with D possibly TRBD1 on 6 matching bases. The CDR3 has 13 amino acids. CDR1 is MNHEY, CDR2 SMNVEV, per germline (reference sequence). V lost 5 bases to trimming and J lost 1 base, with 8 bases between them. CDR3 sequence: CASSRQENTEAFF. The CDR3 DNA reads as TGTGCCAGCAGTAGACAGGAGAACACTGAAGCTTTCTTT.

V and J are TRBV15 and TRBJ1-5; D call uncertain. The CDR3 is 16 residues long. Trimming removed 5 bases from V and 7 bases from J, with 21 bases in between. Germline values: CDR1 LNHNV, CDR2 YYDKDF (reference sequence). The CDR3 DNA reads as TGTGCCACCAGCGGCCCACACGGGCAGCGGGGACAGCCCCAGCATTTT. It yields the protein CATSGPHGQRGQPQHF.

This chain links TRBV19 with TRBJ1-3; no firm D call. Germline CDR1 LNHDA, CDR2 SQIVND (reference sequence). CDR3 length: 15 residues. Trimming shortened V by 0 bases and J by 0 bases, and 6 bases separated the two germline ends. The CDR3 coding sequence is TGTGCCAGTAGTATAGATCGGTTCTCTGGAAACACCATATATTTT. It yields the protein CASSIDRFSGNTIYF.

The chain uses TRBV29-1 and TRBJ2-3, with a tentative D call TRBD1 (6 bases). The V and J ends lost 8 bases and 2 bases respectively, with 14 bases between them. There are 13 residues in the CDR3. CDR1 and CDR2 from the germline V gene are SQVTM and ANQGSEA. This CDR3 is CSSGQPPTDTQYF. CDR3 DNA: TGCAGCTCCGGACAGCCCCCCACAGATACGCAGTATTTT.

With regard to this clone: The DNA is omitted, as the CDR3 cannot be located on it reliably, and the CDR3 follows TCRdb's listing. This chain connects TRBV21-1 to TRBJ1-3; the table calls TRBD1, which could not be checked here. TRBV21-1 is a recognized pseudogene. The CDR3 is 13 amino acids long, termini counted. CDR3 loop: CASTVAGGNTIYF.

V gene TRBV7-9 combines with J gene TRBJ2-1, with a weak D call TRBD2 (5 bases). V was trimmed by 0 bases and J by 7 bases, leaving 7 bases between them. CDR3 length: 13 amino acids. Germline assignment: CDR1 SEHNR and CDR2 FQNEAQ (reference sequence). CDR3 in amino acids: CASSLARVNEQFF. In DNA form, the CDR3 reads TGTGCCAGCAGCTTAGCGCGGGTGAATGAGCAGTTCTTC. The variable domain in full, with the rest retrieved from reference TRBV7-9 and TRBJ2-1, is DTGVSQNPRHKITKRGQNVTFRCDPISEHNRLYWYRQTLGQGPEFLTYFQNEAQLEKSRLLSDRFSAERPKGSFSTLEIQRTEQGDSAMYLCASSLARVNEQFFGPGTRLTVL.

V and J are TRBV11-3 and TRBJ2-7; TRBD2 aligns across 7 bases. The CDR3 sequence is 13 residues long. Germline-derived CDR1 and CDR2 are SGHNT and YENEEA. The V segment lost 1 base and the J segment 6 bases; nucleotides outside the gene matches: 3. This chain's CDR3 is CASSLGAGVEQYF. CDR3 DNA sequence: TGTGCCAGCAGCTTAGGCGCGGGAGTCGAGCAGTACTTC.

The V and J genes are TRBV5-1 and TRBJ2-3; the match to TRBD2 covers 12 bases. This CDR3 comprises 17 residues. Germline V gives CDR1 SGHRS, CDR2 YFSETQ. J gave up 5 bases and V 2 bases, and 9 bases lay outside the gene matches. CDR3 in DNA: TGCGCCAGCAGCTTACGACTAGCGGGAGTTGGGGGAGATACGCAGTATTTT. Encoded protein: CASSLRLAGVGGDTQYF.